This T cell receptor (beta chain) is drawn from a study of T cell changes during pregnancy in multiple sclerosis. Produced via immunoSEQ multiplex PCR; TCRdb's table is partial and in-frame only. The table records around 80,000 clones, about 93% of them present only once. Trimming took 0 bases from V and 0 from J; bases not matched to a gene: 1. CDR3 length equals 16 residues. Looked up from germline, CDR1 is MGHRA and CDR2 is YSYEKL. The specimen was peripheral blood, collected in the second trimester of pregnancy. The sequence was collected from a female donor in good health, enrolled as a control in a pregnancy study. The chain is built from TRBV4-1 and TRBJ2-7; 11 bases fit TRBD2. CDR3: CASSQDTSGSSYEQYF. In DNA form, the CDR3 reads TGCGCCAGCAGCCAAGATACTAGCGGGAGCTCCTACGAGCAGTACTTC.